There are a few counts of the clone carrying this TCR beta chain. Antigen specificity is unknown. This sample was taken from a study of cytomegalovirus exposure and HLA in healthy donors. The PCR was carried out with 60 Vbeta primers and 13 Jbeta primers. The repertoire was sequenced with immunoSEQ multiplex PCR; TCRdb's copy has only in-frame clones and lacks some. In the table there are 90,000 to 120,000 clones, more than 70% of which are singletons. General study results and limits: The authors later linked a missense DCLRE1C variant to TCR beta V- and J-gene trimming. Several top significant clusters appeared, in a later analysis, to be linked to common viral pathogens. Generally TCR sequences proved uncommon, though certain public TCRs appeared in numerous donors.

Trimming left V 4 bases short and J 0 bases short, with 12 bases between. Germline lookup yields CDR1 SGDLS and CDR2 YYNGEE. This CDR3 region has 15 residues. The sequencing sample was made of PBMCs. The receptor comes from a man between 18 and 35 years old in good health and CMV-seronegative. This chain links TRBV9 with TRBJ2-3; TRBD2 might be the D (6 bases). The CDR3 loop reads CASSYSGSSTDTQYF. The DNA for the CDR3 is TGTGCCAGCAGCTATAGCGGTTCTAGCACAGATACGCAGTATTTT.